The rows below give T cell receptor beta chains drawn from one sample of a study of blood T cell repertoires in COVID-19. The repertoire was sequenced with immunoSEQ multiplex PCR; TCRdb's copy has only in-frame clones and lacks some. The data contain 50,000 to 65,000 clones, roughly 81% of them singletons. The sequenced sample was peripheral blood. Receptor source: a woman aged 55-70 years with acute or convalescent COVID-19. Each CDR3 is given with its conserved first and last residue. Fields, in order: D gene, clone size, J gene, V gene, CDR3 protein, CDR3 DNA. A D gene is named only where the DNA matches it firmly. The size entry is marked missing in some rows and otherwise reads once, few, many or a size class.

- - TRBJ1-1 TRBV7-6 CASTQIQGKAFF TGTGCCAGCACCCAAATCCAGGGTAAAGCTTTCTTT
TRBD2 - TRBJ2-1 TRBV12-3/TRBV12-4 CASSSGRYEQFF TGTGCCAGCAGTAGCGGGAGGTACGAGCAGTTCTTC
- - TRBJ2-7 TRBV3-1/TRBV3-2 CASSQDPARSYEQYF TGTGCCAGCAGCCAAGATCCAGCGCGCTCCTACGAGCAGTACTTC
- - TRBJ1-5 TRBV10-2 CASSDDRNNQPQHF TGCGCCAGCAGTGACGACAGAAACAATCAGCCCCAGCATTTT
TRBD1 - TRBJ1-3 TRBV7-2 CASSLQGASGNTIYF TGTGCCAGCAGCTTACAGGGGGCTTCTGGAAACACCATATATTTT
TRBD1 - TRBJ2-5 TRBV19 CATSADRVGEETQYF TGTGCCACCTCGGCCGACAGGGTAGGCGAAGAGACCCAGTACTTC
TRBD2 few TRBJ2-1 TRBV15 CATSSRGLATYNEQFF TGTGCCACCAGCAGCAGGGGACTAGCGACCTACAATGAGCAGTTCTTC
TRBD1 - TRBJ2-1 TRBV19 CASRLTGVANNEQFF TGTGCCAGTAGACTAACAGGGGTGGCAAACAATGAGCAGTTCTTC
TRBD2 - TRBJ2-5 TRBV2 CASRAGTSGGWGETQYF TGTGCCAGCAGGGCCGGGACTAGCGGGGGCTGGGGGGAGACCCAGTACTTC
- - TRBJ2-1 TRBV6-4 CASSETGYDNEQFF TGTGCCAGCAGTGAAACAGGGTATGACAATGAGCAGTTCTTC
TRBD2 - TRBJ2-3 TRBV5-4 CASSLTSGGGRDTQYF TGTGCCAGCAGCTTGACTAGCGGGGGGGGTAGGGATACGCAGTATTTT
- - TRBJ2-1 TRBV7-2 CASSLAAAGENEQFF TGTGCCAGCAGCTTAGCGGCGGCAGGGGAAAATGAGCAGTTCTTC
TRBD1 - TRBJ1-5 TRBV25-1 CASSDLADRGGQPQHF TGTGCCAGCAGTGATTTAGCCGACAGGGGAGGTCAGCCCCAGCATTTT
- few TRBJ1-1 TRBV30 CAWSGGGEAFF TGTGCCTGGAGTGGGGGGGGTGAAGCTTTCTTT
- - TRBJ1-1 TRBV7-7 CASSLDSQTEAFF TGTGCCAGCAGCCTGGACAGTCAAACTGAAGCTTTCTTT
TRBD1 - TRBJ2-4 TRBV7-9 CASSPTGVLAKNIQYF TGTGCCAGCAGCCCGACAGGGGTCCTAGCCAAAAACATTCAGTACTTC
- few TRBJ2-1 TRBV4-1 CASSRGSDEQFF TGCGCCAGCAGCCGAGGGAGCGATGAGCAGTTCTTC
TRBD2 once TRBJ2-3 TRBV18 CASSPTSGTTDTQYF TGTGCCAGCTCTCCGACTAGCGGGACCACAGATACGCAGTATTTT
- - TRBJ1-1 TRBV27 CASSGQMNTEAFF TGTGCCAGCAGTGGACAGATGAACACTGAAGCTTTCTTT
TRBD1 - TRBJ1-5 TRBV5-8 CASRPVTGTGLNQPQHF TGTGCCAGCAGACCCGTCACCGGGACAGGGCTCAATCAGCCCCAGCATTTT
TRBD1 - TRBJ1-6 TRBV24-1 CATSDGQGGSPLHF TGTGCCACCAGTGATGGACAGGGGGGATCACCCCTCCACTTT
TRBD2 - TRBJ2-7 TRBV20-1 CSASLRETDEQYF TGCAGTGCTAGTCTGCGGGAGACTGACGAGCAGTACTTC
TRBD1 - TRBJ2-7 TRBV28 CASSHQGDEQYF TGTGCCAGCAGTCATCAGGGGGACGAGCAGTACTTC
- - TRBJ1-2 TRBV9 CASSATVKPYGYTF TGTGCCAGCAGCGCCACGGTGAAGCCCTATGGCTACACCTTC
TRBD1 once TRBJ1-2 TRBV27 CASRPKPDRDYGYTF TGTGCCAGCAGACCTAAGCCCGACAGGGACTATGGCTACACCTTC
TRBD2 - TRBJ2-7 TRBV19 CASSIVVGLAVSYEQYF TGTGCCAGTAGTATAGTTGTCGGACTAGCGGTTTCCTACGAGCAGTACTTC
TRBD2 - TRBJ2-5 TRBV11-3 CASSLVEREGQETQYF TGTGCCAGCAGCTTAGTGGAGCGGGAGGGCCAAGAGACCCAGTACTTC
TRBD1 - TRBJ1-6 TRBV2 CASILGQGPSPLHF TGTGCCAGCATTTTAGGACAGGGACCCTCACCCCTCCACTTT
- - TRBJ1-1 TRBV5-4 CASSPRDGGHTEAFF TGTGCCAGCAGCCCACGCGATGGTGGGCACACTGAAGCTTTCTTT
- large TRBJ1-1 TRBV12-3/TRBV12-4 CASSLGTVEAFF TGTGCCAGCAGTTTAGGGACAGTGGAAGCTTTCTTT
- - TRBJ1-6 TRBV7-9 CASSYPGDSPLHF TGTGCCAGCAGCTATCCAGGGGACTCACCCCTCCACTTT
- - TRBJ2-3 TRBV18 CASSRGATSTDTQYF TGTGCCAGCTCACGCGGGGCAACTAGCACAGATACGCAGTATTTT
- - TRBJ1-2 TRBV27 CASSFSRDYGYTF TGTGCCAGCAGTTTCTCCAGGGACTATGGCTACACCTTC
- once TRBJ2-7 TRBV19 CASKSAPSSYEQYF TGTGCCAGTAAGTCAGCTCCTAGCTCCTACGAGCAGTACTTC
TRBD2 - TRBJ2-3 TRBV7-8 CASSSKRGGSTDTQYF TGTGCCAGCAGCTCAAAGCGGGGGGGTTCTACAGATACGCAGTATTTT
- - TRBJ2-1 TRBV7-2 CASSFSSSWYNEQFF TGTGCCAGCAGCTTTTCGTCTAGTTGGTACAATGAGCAGTTCTTC
- - TRBJ2-7 TRBV11-1 CASSLNPPGYYEQYF TGTGCCAGCAGCTTAAACCCCCCAGGTTACTACGAGCAGTACTTC
TRBD2 - TRBJ2-5 TRBV18 CASSRGGGAQETQYF TGTGCCAGCTCACGTGGCGGGGGGGCCCAAGAGACCCAGTACTTC
- - TRBJ2-7 TRBV6-5 CASSYADRYEQYF TGTGCCAGCAGTTACGCCGACAGATACGAGCAGTACTTC
TRBD1 - TRBJ2-1 TRBV5-8 CASSRIETGGIAYNEQFF TGTGCCAGCAGCCGGATTGAGACAGGGGGCATCGCCTACAATGAGCAGTTCTTC